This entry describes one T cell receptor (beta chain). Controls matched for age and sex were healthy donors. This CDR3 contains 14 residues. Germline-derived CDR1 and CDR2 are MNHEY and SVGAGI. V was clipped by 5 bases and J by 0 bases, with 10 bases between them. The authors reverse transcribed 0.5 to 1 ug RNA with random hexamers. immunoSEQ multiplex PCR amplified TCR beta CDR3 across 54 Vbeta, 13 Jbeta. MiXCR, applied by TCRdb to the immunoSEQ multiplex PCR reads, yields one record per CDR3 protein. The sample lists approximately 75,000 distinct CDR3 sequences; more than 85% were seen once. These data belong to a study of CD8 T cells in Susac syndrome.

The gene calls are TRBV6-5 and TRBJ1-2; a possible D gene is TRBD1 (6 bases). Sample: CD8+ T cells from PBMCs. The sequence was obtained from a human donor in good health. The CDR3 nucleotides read TGTGCCAGCAGTAGGGACAACCCTAACTATGGCTACACCTTC. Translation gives CASSRDNPNYGYTF.